These 21 T cell receptor beta chains were all obtained from the same sample, sequenced in a study of beta chain features in type 1 diabetes. Expressed TCRB transcripts were sequenced after all isolated RNA was converted to cDNA. The data were produced by immunoSEQ multiplex PCR, yet TCRdb's version contains in-frame clones alone and is incomplete. Here the sample spans about 410,000 clones, approximately 13% being singletons. Sample: naive CD4+ T cells from blood. These receptors all come from a young man in good health.

This chain links TRBV11-2 with TRBJ2-7; no clear D. The CDR3 length is 16 residues. The V gene lost 1 base and the J gene lost 0 bases, with 13 bases spanning the gap. Germline lookup yields CDR1 SGHAT and CDR2 FQNNGV. The CDR3 here is CASSLVTTVSSYEQYF. The CDR3 DNA sequence: TGTGCCAGCAGCTTAGTAACCACGGTGAGCTCCTACGAGCAGTACTTC.

This clone was seen more than once but under ten times. The chain uses TRBV4-1 and TRBJ1-2; 8 nucleotides line up with TRBD1. Trimming at V came to 1 base and at J to 4 bases, leaving 17 bases not matched to a gene. The CDR3 length is 19 residues. The germline V gene encodes CDR1 MGHRA and CDR2 YSYEKL. The DNA for the CDR3 is TGCGCCAGCAGCCAAGCTTCCCTCCAGGGGGCAAGTTCCATCTATGGCTACACCTTC. This encodes CASSQASLQGASSIYGYTF.

The V call is TRBV25-1, the J call TRBJ1-6, with 9 bases identical to TRBD1. Germline lookup yields CDR1 MGHDK and CDR2 SYGVNS. V shed 6 bases, J shed 7 bases, and the junction held 4 bases outside the gene matches. The CDR3 is made up of 14 amino acids. This CDR3 reads CASSLGQGNSPLHF. CDR3 nucleotide sequence: TGTGCCAGCAGCCTGGGACAGGGAAATTCACCCCTCCACTTT.

The genes are TRBV20-1 and TRBJ1-4, with 7 bases lining up with TRBD1. The CDR3 extends over 11 amino acids. From germline, CDR1 is DFQATT and CDR2 SNEGSKA (reference sequence). Unmatched junction bases numbered 8, after V lost 5 bases and J lost 14 bases. The CDR3 DNA sequence: TGCAGTGCTGGAACGACAGGGCTCCTGTTTTTT. This gives the protein CSAGTTGLLFF.

This clone was recorded a few times. The CDR3 nucleotides read TGTGCCAGCAGTGGACGGACAGGGACGTCCGGGGAGCTGTTTTTT. Its translation: CASSGRTGTSGELFF. This chain uses TRBV6-1 with TRBJ2-2; TRBD1 matches 8 bases. Germline loops: CDR1 MNHNS, CDR2 SASEGT. V lost 4 bases and J lost 6; bases outside the gene matches: 7. This CDR3 region has 15 residues.

This clone was seen a few times. This sequence joins TRBV11-3 and TRBJ2-3; TRBD2 might be the D (6 bases). This CDR3 comprises 14 residues. Germline loops: CDR1 SGHNT, CDR2 YENEEA. V gave up 4 bases and J gave up 1 base, with 9 bases separating them. CDR3 amino acids: CASSWGTGTDTQYF. The CDR3 DNA follows: TGTGCCAGCAGCTGGGGGACTGGCACAGATACGCAGTATTTT.

This clone showed up just a few times. V is TRBV29-1 and J is TRBJ2-1; 7 bases match TRBD2. Trimming removed 4 bases from V and 8 bases from J; junction bases left unmatched: 5. The CDR3 loop spans 12 amino acids. CDR1 SQVTM and CDR2 ANQGSEA come from the germline V gene. The CDR3: CSVVGGRYEQFF. The CDR3 nucleotides read TGCAGCGTTGTGGGGGGGAGGTATGAGCAGTTCTTC.

The gene calls are TRBV30 and TRBJ2-3, with 10 bases aligning to TRBD2. The CDR3 spans 15 residues. CDR1 is GTSNPN and CDR2 is SVGIG in the germline V gene (reference sequence). After removal of 8 bases from V and 6 bases from J, the junction contained 14 bases not matched to a gene. CDR3 coding DNA: TGTGCCCACTCCGTGGGAGCGGGAGGGTTTGATACGCAGTATTTT. Protein product: CAHSVGAGGFDTQYF.

The V and J genes are TRBV4-2 and TRBJ2-3; TRBD1 agrees at 7 bases. V was clipped by 0 bases and J by 2 bases; unmatched bases: 2. Germline V gene data show CDR1 as LGHNA and CDR2 as YNFKEQ. The CDR3 runs to 15 residues. The CDR3 sequence is CASSQETGYTDTQYF. CDR3 bases: TGTGCCAGCAGCCAAGAGACAGGGTACACAGATACGCAGTATTTT.

This clone was seen a few times. The chain joins TRBV7-2 to TRBJ2-3, with D perhaps matching TRBD2 (6 bases). Germline CDR1 is SGHTA and CDR2 is FQGNSA. CDR3 size: 15 residues. Trimming removed 5 bases from V and 0 bases from J, with 12 bases in between. Here the CDR3 DNA reads TGTGCCAGCAGCCCCCCGGGACTCAGCACAGATACGCAGTATTTT. Protein sequence: CASSPPGLSTDTQYF.

The chain links TRBV6-6 to TRBJ1-1; 9 bases align to TRBD1. Germline loops: CDR1 MNHNY, CDR2 SVGAGI (reference sequence). The V segment lost 0 bases and the J segment 10 bases; nucleotides outside the gene matches: 3. The CDR3 runs to 13 residues. The CDR3 region is CASSYSTTGGAFF. The CDR3, as DNA: TGTGCCAGCAGTTACTCGACGACAGGGGGAGCTTTCTTT.

The chain couples TRBV5-4 to TRBJ2-3; maybe TRBD1 (6 bases). Between the trimmed V and J ends, which lost 6 bases and 4 bases, there was a span of 18 bases. This CDR3 comprises 15 residues. CDR1 SGHNT and CDR2 YYREEE come from the germline V gene (reference sequence). The CDR3 sequence: CASIASLGGADTQYF. CDR3 DNA sequence: TGTGCCAGCATAGCTTCCTTAGGGGGAGCAGATACGCAGTATTTT. Looking up the rest from reference TRBV5-4 and TRBJ2-3 gives the full variable domain: ETGVTQSPTHLIKTRGQQVTLRCSSQSGHNTVSWYQQALGQGPQFIFQYYREEENGRGNFPPRFSGLQFPNYSSELNVNALELDDSALYLCASIASLGGADTQYFGPGTRLTVL.

This clone was detected a few times. The chain combines TRBV7-9 with TRBJ2-3, with 9 bases that match TRBD1. This CDR3 region has 14 residues. J gave up 8 bases and V 5 bases, and 8 bases lay outside the gene matches. Germline V gene data show CDR1 as SEHNR and CDR2 as FQNEAQ (reference sequence). The DNA for the CDR3 is TGTGCCAGCAGCCAGGGACAGGGCTACGGTACGCAGTATTTT. Its protein is CASSQGQGYGTQYF.

This sequence joins TRBV7-6 and TRBJ2-5; 8 bases match TRBD1. The V segment lost 2 bases and the J segment 3 bases; nucleotides outside the gene matches: 2. The germline V gene encodes CDR1 SGHVS and CDR2 FNYEAQ. The CDR3 length is 14 residues. DNA of the CDR3: TGTGCCAGCAGCTTATCGACAGGGGAAGAGACCCAGTACTTC. Translation: CASSLSTGEETQYF.

The V gene is TRBV7-2, the J gene TRBJ2-3; a weak D match, TRBD2 (5 bases). Germline V lookup: CDR1 SGHTA, CDR2 FQGNSA. The CDR3 length is 14 residues. V lost 2 bases, J lost 3 bases, and 9 bases lay in between. CDR3 sequence: CASSLTAVTDTQYF. The CDR3 DNA is TGTGCCAGCAGCTTAACAGCGGTTACAGATACGCAGTATTTT.

This clone was detected a few times. The CDR3 loop is CASSPGKSGETQYF. CDR3 in DNA: TGTGCCAGCAGCCCCGGGAAGTCTGGGGAGACCCAGTACTTC. The chain carries TRBV11-2 and TRBJ2-5; TRBD2 is a possible D gene (5 bases). The CDR3 covers 14 residues. The V end was cut by 5 bases, the J end by 5 bases, with 15 bases between. From germline, CDR1 is SGHAT and CDR2 FQNNGV.

The chain employs TRBV5-1 and TRBJ2-5; tentative D call: TRBD2 (6 bases). Deletions cut 0 bases from V and 1 base from J, with 7 bases between. CDR3 length: 14 amino acids. CDR1 and CDR2 (germline): SGHRS, YFSETQ. In nucleotides, the CDR3 is TGCGCCAGCAGCTTGGGGACTACCCAAGAGACCCAGTACTTC. As protein: CASSLGTTQETQYF.

This rearrangement joins TRBV14 to TRBJ2-3; maybe TRBD2 (5 bases). This CDR3 comprises 13 residues. Germline loops: CDR1 SGHDN, CDR2 FVKESK. Trimming shortened V by 0 bases and J by 7 bases, and 8 bases separated the two germline ends. DNA for the CDR3: TGTGCCAGCAGCCAAGATCGAGGGAATACGCAGTATTTT. Translating it yields CASSQDRGNTQYF. The full variable domain, with the rest looked up from reference TRBV14 and TRBJ2-3, is EAGVTQFPSHSVIEKGQTVTLRCDPISGHDNLYWYRRVMGKEIKFLLHFVKESKQDESGMPNNRFLAERTGGTYSTLKVQPAELEDSGVYFCASSQDRGNTQYFGPGTRLTVL.

This chain connects TRBV7-2 to TRBJ1-5; 7 bases agree with TRBD1. Trimming removed 5 bases from V and 5 bases from J; junction bases left unmatched: 9. The CDR3 is 15 amino acids. CDR1 is SGHTA, CDR2 FQGNSA, per germline. The CDR3 DNA reads TGTGCCAGCAGCCTCGACAGGGAACCGGATCAGCCCCAGCATTTT. Translation: CASSLDREPDQPQHF.

The V gene is TRBV5-1, the J gene TRBJ1-5, with a weak D call TRBD1 (5 bases). Trimming removed 1 base at V and 1 base at J, with 9 bases between. CDR1 is SGHRS and CDR2 is YFSETQ in the germline V gene. The CDR3 totals 15 residues. The CDR3 reads CASSLQGQSNQPQHF. The CDR3 region has the DNA TGCGCCAGCAGCTTGCAGGGTCAGAGCAATCAGCCCCAGCATTTT.

The chain is built from TRBV9 and TRBJ2-3, with 11 bases matching TRBD2. CDR1 is SGDLS and CDR2 is YYNGEE in the germline V gene. This CDR3 comprises 17 residues. V trimming: 0 bases; J trimming: 2 bases; junction bases outside the gene matches: 5. The CDR3: CASSVVAGGPSTDTQYF. Here the CDR3 DNA reads TGTGCCAGCAGCGTAGTAGCGGGAGGGCCCTCCACAGATACGCAGTATTTT.